This TCR beta chain was recorded in a study of blood T cell repertoires in COVID-19. Overall study: The United States, Italy and Spain supplied acute and convalescent COVID-19 samples.

Authors' analysis steps: Nucleated cell counts were estimated from reference gene primer amplification. Produced via immunoSEQ multiplex PCR; TCRdb's table is partial and in-frame only. V and J calls and clone size come straight from that table; D and trimming were deduced from the DNA. The sample consists of roughly 270,000 clones, 85% of them appearing once. Participant-reported clinical history was the basis for cohort assignment. Of note for this clone: This sample includes further DNA sequences coding for the same CDR3.

Germline values: CDR1 LNHDA, CDR2 SQIVND (reference sequence). The CDR3 length is 13 residues. V lost 5 bases, J lost 1 base, and 8 bases lay in between. The sample consisted of PBMCs or T cells enriched from blood (not recorded which). The TCR sequence derives from a woman aged 45 to 65 who had recovered from COVID-19. The chain couples TRBV19 to TRBJ1-1; D remains unclear. CDR3 sequence (DNA): TGTGCCAGTAGTTGGGGAGGGAACACTGAAGCTTTCTTT. Protein sequence: CASSWGGNTEAFF.